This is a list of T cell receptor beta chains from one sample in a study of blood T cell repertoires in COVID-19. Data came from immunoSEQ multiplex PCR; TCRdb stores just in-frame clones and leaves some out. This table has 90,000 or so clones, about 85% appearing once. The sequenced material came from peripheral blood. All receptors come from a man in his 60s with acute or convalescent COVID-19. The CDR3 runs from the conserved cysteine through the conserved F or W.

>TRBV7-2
CASSPRGGLNYGYTF
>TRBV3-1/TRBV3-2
CASSRLGTSGGAPDTQYF
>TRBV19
CASSPGQGDSYEQYF
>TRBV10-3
CAISVDSANSPLHF
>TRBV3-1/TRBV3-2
CASSQGEGGSNQPQHF
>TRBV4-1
CASSQWPGSSQTAGGNTIYF
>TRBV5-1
CASSLAEPSYEQYF
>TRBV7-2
CASSLAPGNSPLHF
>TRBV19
CASSSRLMRGGVDTQYF
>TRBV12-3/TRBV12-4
CATAVGGNTEAFF
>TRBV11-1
CASSFRGTQSEAFF
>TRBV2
CASIRTSGTGELFF
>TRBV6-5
CASIADRQATETQYF
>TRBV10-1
CASSESRVGNTEAFF
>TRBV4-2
CASSQAAGGPGSYEQYF
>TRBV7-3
CASSLGGGYGYTF
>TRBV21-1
CASSRAFDRGSPPYEQYF